The 11 T cell receptor beta chains below all came from one sample that was sequenced in a study of blood T cell repertoires in COVID-19. TCRdb's copy holds only in-frame clones and misses some; the assay was immunoSEQ multiplex PCR. The sample records around 99,000 clones, around 80% being singletons. Sequenced input: peripheral blood. The receptors derive from a human donor in a cohort sampled during active or convalescent COVID-19.

The table lists this clone with a count of one. The chain has TRBV27 and TRBJ1-6; D not resolved. This CDR3 is built from 13 residues. V lost 5 bases and J 8 bases, leaving 10 bases between the germline ends. Germline V gene lookup returns CDR1 MNHEY and CDR2 SMNVEV (reference sequence). CDR3 region: CASSLRLYSPLHF. CDR3 nucleotide sequence: TGTGCCAGCAGTCTGCGACTTTATTCACCCCTCCACTTT.

The J gene is TRBJ2-7, the V gene TRBV29-1, with a possible D match to TRBD1 (6 bases). V lost 2 bases to trimming and J lost 0 bases, with 8 bases between them. This CDR3 is built from 13 residues. The germline V gene has CDR1 SQVTM and CDR2 ANQGSEA. The CDR3 sequence is CSVEQGISYEQYF. For the CDR3, the DNA is TGCAGCGTTGAACAGGGGATCTCCTACGAGCAGTACTTC.

The chain recombines TRBV9 with TRBJ2-1; tentative D call: TRBD2 (6 bases). Trimming left V 0 bases short and J 3 bases short, with 16 bases between. The CDR3 sequence is 17 residues long. CDR1 SGDLS and CDR2 YYNGEE come from the germline V gene. The CDR3 protein is CASSVAFPSGFYNEQFF. The CDR3, as DNA: TGTGCCAGCAGCGTAGCGTTTCCGAGCGGGTTCTACAATGAGCAGTTCTTC.

V usage is TRBV4-3 and J usage is TRBJ1-4; D remains ambiguous. The V end lost 1 base, the J end lost 5 bases, and 14 bases lay between the germline ends. This CDR3 is built from 16 residues. CDR1 LGHNA and CDR2 YSLEER come from the germline V gene. The CDR3 is CASSQGYVSWNEKLFF. Written as DNA, the CDR3 is TGCGCCAGCAGCCAAGGGTACGTCAGTTGGAATGAAAAACTGTTTTTT.

The rearrangement links TRBV5-6 to TRBJ2-4; D remains ambiguous. The ends were cut back, 1 base at V and 8 bases at J, with 10 bases in the middle. CDR1 is SGHDT, CDR2 YYEEEE, per germline. The CDR3 contains 13 residues. The CDR3 DNA reads as TGTGCCAGCAGCTTGACGGGTTTAGACATTCAGTACTTC. This sequence encodes CASSLTGLDIQYF. The full variable domain, its missing parts supplied by reference TRBV5-6 and TRBJ2-4, is DAGVTQSPTHLIKTRGQQVTLRCSPKSGHDTVSWYQQALGQGPQFIFQYYEEEERQRGNFPDRFSGHQFPNYSSELNVNALLLGDSALYLCASSLTGLDIQYFGAGTRLSVL.

The gene calls are TRBV9 and TRBJ2-7, with D perhaps matching TRBD2 (6 bases). Trimming stripped 0 bases from V and 3 bases from J, with 13 bases between. Germline CDR1 SGDLS, CDR2 YYNGEE. The CDR3 runs to 15 residues. CDR3 sequence: CASSVGNSGVYEQYF. The CDR3 region has the DNA TGTGCCAGCAGCGTAGGTAATAGCGGAGTCTACGAGCAGTACTTC.

This chain links TRBV7-6 with TRBJ2-5, with no clear D. The V gene lost 3 bases and the J gene lost 2 bases, with 7 bases spanning the gap. Germline CDR1 SGHVS, CDR2 FNYEAQ. This CDR3 region has 13 residues. The CDR3 loop reads CASSFSRQETQYF. The CDR3 DNA is TGTGCCAGCAGCTTTTCCAGGCAAGAGACCCAGTACTTC.

The chain joins TRBV5-1 to TRBJ1-2, with TRBD1 identical over 7 bases. CDR3 length: 17 amino acids. Germline trimming cut 0 bases from V and 0 bases from J; bases unmatched to any gene: 8. CDR1 is SGHRS and CDR2 is YFSETQ in the germline V gene. CDR3 in amino acids: CASSLGLQGLTNYGYTF. CDR3 sequence (DNA): TGCGCCAGCAGCTTGGGGCTACAGGGGTTGACTAACTATGGCTACACCTTC.

About this clone itself: The junction shows a germline mismatch at one end, possibly a read error. This chain joins TRBV5-1 and TRBJ2-5; 9 nucleotides match TRBD2. Germline V gives CDR1 SGHRS, CDR2 YFSETQ. This CDR3 region has 16 residues. The CDR3 region is CASCLAGRGGLETQYF. The CDR3 DNA reads as TGCGCCAGCTGCTTGGCGGGGCGGGGGGGCTTGGAGACCCAGTACTTC. Full variable domain (outside the CDR3, taken from reference TRBV5-1 and TRBJ2-5): KAGVTQTPRYLIKTRGQQVTLSCSPISGHRSVSWYQQTPGQGLQFLFEYFSETQRNKGNFPGRFSGRQFSNSRSEMNVSTLELGDSALYLCASCLAGRGGLETQYFGPGTRLLVL.

The J gene is TRBJ1-1, the V gene TRBV18, with 11 bases fitting TRBD1. CDR1 is KGHSH and CDR2 is LQKENI in the germline V gene. V trimming: 4 bases; J trimming: 2 bases; junction bases outside the gene matches: 6. There are 16 residues in the CDR3. Written as DNA, the CDR3 is TGTGCCAGCTCACTGGGACAGGGGGGAGTTAACACTGAAGCTTTCTTT. This encodes CASSLGQGGVNTEAFF.

The rearrangement joins TRBV4-3 to TRBJ2-7, with D unresolved. With 0 bases removed from V and 3 bases from J, the gap between germline ends came to 12 bases. Germline V gives CDR1 LGHNA, CDR2 YSLEER. The CDR3 totals 15 residues. CDR3 sequence (DNA): TGCGCCAGCAGCCAAGAGGTCAGGTGGTTCTACGAGCAGTACTTC. Protein sequence: CASSQEVRWFYEQYF.